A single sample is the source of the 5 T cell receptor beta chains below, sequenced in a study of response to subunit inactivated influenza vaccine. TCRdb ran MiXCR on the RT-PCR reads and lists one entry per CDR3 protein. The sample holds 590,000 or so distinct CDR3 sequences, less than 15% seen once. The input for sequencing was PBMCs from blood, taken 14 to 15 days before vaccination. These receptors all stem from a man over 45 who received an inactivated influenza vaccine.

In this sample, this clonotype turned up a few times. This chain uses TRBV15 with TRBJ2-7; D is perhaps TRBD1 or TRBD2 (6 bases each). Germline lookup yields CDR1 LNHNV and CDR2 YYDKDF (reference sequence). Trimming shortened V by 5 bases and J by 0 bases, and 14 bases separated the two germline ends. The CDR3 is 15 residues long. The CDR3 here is CATSPGAHRSYEQYF. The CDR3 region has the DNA TGTGCCACCAGCCCGGGGGCTCACCGCTCCTACGAGCAGTACTTC.

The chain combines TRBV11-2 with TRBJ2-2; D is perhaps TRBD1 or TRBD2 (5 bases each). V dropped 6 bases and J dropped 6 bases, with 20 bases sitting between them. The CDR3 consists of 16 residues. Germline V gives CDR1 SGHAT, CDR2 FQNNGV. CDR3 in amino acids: CASRSNRGPGSGELFF. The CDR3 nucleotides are TGTGCCAGCAGGTCCAACCGGGGACCCGGTTCCGGGGAGCTGTTTTTT.

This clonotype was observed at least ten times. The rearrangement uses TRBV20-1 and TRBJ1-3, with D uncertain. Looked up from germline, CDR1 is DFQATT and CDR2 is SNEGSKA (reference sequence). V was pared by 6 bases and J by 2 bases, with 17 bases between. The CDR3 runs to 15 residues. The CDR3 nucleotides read TGCAGTGCCCCGCGCAACACAGCAGCTGGAAACACCATATATTTT. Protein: CSAPRNTAAGNTIYF.

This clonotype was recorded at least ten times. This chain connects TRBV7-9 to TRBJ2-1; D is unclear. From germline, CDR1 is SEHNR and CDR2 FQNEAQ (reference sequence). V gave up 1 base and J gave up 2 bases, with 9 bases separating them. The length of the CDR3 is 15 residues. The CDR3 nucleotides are TGTGCCAGCAGCTTAGTCGGCCAGGCCTACAATGAGCAGTTCTTC. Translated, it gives CASSLVGQAYNEQFF.

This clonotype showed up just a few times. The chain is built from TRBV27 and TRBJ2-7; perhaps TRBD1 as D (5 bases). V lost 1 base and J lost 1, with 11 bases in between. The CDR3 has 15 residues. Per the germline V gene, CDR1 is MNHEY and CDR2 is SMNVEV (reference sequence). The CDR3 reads CASSLFGQGSYEQYF. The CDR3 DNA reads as TGTGCCAGCAGTTTATTTGGGCAGGGATCCTACGAGCAGTACTTC.